Listed here is a single T cell receptor (beta chain). The same CDR3 can be traced to other DNA sequences in this sample. V shed 2 bases and J shed 4 bases, with 6 bases lying between them. Germline V gene data show CDR1 as SGHTA and CDR2 as FQGNSA. This CDR3 comprises 12 residues. The source of the sample is a study of blood T cell repertoires in COVID-19. Study-wide context: Acute and convalescent COVID-19 specimens originated in the United States, Italy and Spain. From T cells, B-cell-depleted T cells, or PBMCs came the material, which was cDNA or gDNA.

Original handling: Amplification from reference gene primers served as the basis for estimated nucleated cell counts. TCRdb's copy holds only in-frame clones and misses some; the assay was immunoSEQ multiplex PCR. That table furnishes V, J and clone size, whereas the DNA furnished D and trimming. The sample carries some 250,000 clones, about four fifths recorded once. This clonotype was sampled from a woman aged 18-35 years with acute or convalescent COVID-19. The rearrangement joins TRBV7-2 to TRBJ2-7, with a weak D call TRBD2 (5 bases). The specimen was peripheral blood. The DNA for the CDR3 is TGTGCCAGCAGCTTATCGGGGTACGAGCAGTACTTC. Protein: CASSLSGYEQYF.